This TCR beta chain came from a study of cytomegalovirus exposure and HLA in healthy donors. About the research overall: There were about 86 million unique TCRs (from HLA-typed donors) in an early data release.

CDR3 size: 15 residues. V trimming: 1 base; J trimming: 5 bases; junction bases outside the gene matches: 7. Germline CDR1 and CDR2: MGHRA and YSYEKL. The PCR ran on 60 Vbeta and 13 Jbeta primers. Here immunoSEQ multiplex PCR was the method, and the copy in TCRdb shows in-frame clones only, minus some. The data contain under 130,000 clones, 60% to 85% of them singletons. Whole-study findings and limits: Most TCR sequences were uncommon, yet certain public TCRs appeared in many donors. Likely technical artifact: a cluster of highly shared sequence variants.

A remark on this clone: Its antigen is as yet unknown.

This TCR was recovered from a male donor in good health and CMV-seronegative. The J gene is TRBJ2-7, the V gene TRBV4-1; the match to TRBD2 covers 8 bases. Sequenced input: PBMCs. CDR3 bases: TGCGCCAGCAGCCAAGTAGTTAGCGGGACCGACGAGCAGTACTTC. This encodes CASSQVVSGTDEQYF.